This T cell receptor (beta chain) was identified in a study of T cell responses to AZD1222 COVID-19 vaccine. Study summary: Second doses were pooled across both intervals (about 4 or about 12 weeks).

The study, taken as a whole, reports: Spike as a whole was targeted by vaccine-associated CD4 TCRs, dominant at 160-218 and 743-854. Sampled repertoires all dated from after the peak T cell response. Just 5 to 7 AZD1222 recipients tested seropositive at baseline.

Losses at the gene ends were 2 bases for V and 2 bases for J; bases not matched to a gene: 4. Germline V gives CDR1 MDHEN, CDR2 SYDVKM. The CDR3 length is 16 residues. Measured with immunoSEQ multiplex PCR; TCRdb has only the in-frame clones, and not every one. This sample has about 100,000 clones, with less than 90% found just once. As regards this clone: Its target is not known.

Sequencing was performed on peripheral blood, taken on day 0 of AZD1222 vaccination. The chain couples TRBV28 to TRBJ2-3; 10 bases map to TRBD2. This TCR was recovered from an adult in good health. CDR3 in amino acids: CASSLSLAGVTDTQYF. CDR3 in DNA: TGTGCCAGCAGTTTAAGCCTAGCGGGAGTCACAGATACGCAGTATTTT.